The present TCR beta chain was sequenced within a study of blood T cell repertoires in COVID-19. Trimming removed 6 bases from V and 4 bases from J; junction bases left unmatched: 15. This CDR3 comprises 18 residues. The germline gives CDR1 LNHDA, CDR2 SQIVND (reference sequence). This table comes from immunoSEQ multiplex PCR, and its TCRdb copy is limited to in-frame clones, with some not included. Among 200,000 or so clones listed, 80% to 85% were seen once. Sequencing was done on a sample of PBMCs or T cells enriched from blood (not recorded which). This rearrangement joins TRBV19 to TRBJ2-2; 9 bases map to TRBD2. The sequence came from a man in his forties or fifties who had recovered from COVID-19. The CDR3 nucleotides read TGTGCCAGTAGCCGATCGGCCGAGGGACTAGCAGGCACCGGGGAGCTGTTTTTT. Translation gives CASSRSAEGLAGTGELFF. The full variable domain, with the rest looked up from reference TRBV19 and TRBJ2-2, is DGGITQSPKYLFRKEGQNVTLSCEQNLNHDAMYWYRQDPGQGLRLIYYSQIVNDFQKGDIAEGYSVSREKKESFPLTVTSAQKNPTAFYLCASSRSAEGLAGTGELFFGEGSRLTVL.